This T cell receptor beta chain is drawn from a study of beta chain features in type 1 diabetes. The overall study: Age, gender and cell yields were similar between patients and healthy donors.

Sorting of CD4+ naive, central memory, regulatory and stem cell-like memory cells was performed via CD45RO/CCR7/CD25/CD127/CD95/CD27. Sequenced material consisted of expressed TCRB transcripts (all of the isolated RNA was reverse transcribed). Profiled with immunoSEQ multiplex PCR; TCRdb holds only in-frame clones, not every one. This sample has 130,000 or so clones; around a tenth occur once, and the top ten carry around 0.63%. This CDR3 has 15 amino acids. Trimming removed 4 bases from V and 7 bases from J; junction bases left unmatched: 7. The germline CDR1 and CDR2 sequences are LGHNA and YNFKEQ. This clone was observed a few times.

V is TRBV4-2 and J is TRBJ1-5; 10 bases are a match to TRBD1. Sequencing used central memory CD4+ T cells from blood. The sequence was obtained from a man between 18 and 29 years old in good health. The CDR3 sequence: CASSRTGTGDQPQHF. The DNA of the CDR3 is TGTGCCAGCAGCCGAACCGGGACAGGGGACCAGCCCCAGCATTTT.